The TCR beta chain under discussion was sequenced for a study of molecular identifiers for immune sequencing clone quantification. At least ten counts were recorded for this clonotype. Germline CDR1 reads SGHVS; CDR2 reads FNYEAQ. CDR3 length equals 13 residues. V was shortened by 1 base and J by 2 bases, with 6 bases between the two germline ends. TCRdb re-called the PCR reads through MiXCR, storing one row per CDR3 protein. The sample includes hundreds of thousands of distinct CDR3 sequences, 25% of them seen just once. The sequenced sample consisted of naive CD8+ T cells from blood, with Jurkat cell RNA spiked in. The subset: FACS-sorted CD8+CD4-CCR7+CD45RA+ naive T cells. The sequence derives from a human donor in good health. Some libraries in this study had Jurkat cell RNA spiked in. The V and J genes are TRBV7-6 and TRBJ2-7; no clear D gene. CDR3 coding DNA: TGTGCCAGCAGCTTAGGTGATACCTACGAGCAGTACTTC. Protein product: CASSLGDTYEQYF.